This TCR beta chain was identified during a study of cytomegalovirus exposure and HLA in healthy donors (dated by TCRdb to about 2017). As for the study more broadly: According to an earlier analysis of 450 to 650 of the donors, about 170 million T cells yielded 120 million or so unique TCR beta sequences and around 300 Gb of sequence data. Rather than drawing on any new phenotypic data, the later analysis identified candidate immune exposures from TCR beta sequences and the way those sequences occurred across donors. The study aimed to test whether cataloging public T cell receptors could reveal signatures of past pathogen exposure. The study combined high-throughput TCR immunosequencing, statistical association of individual TCRs with disease status, and machine learning to predict cytomegalovirus infection status. In addition to the first cohort of around 670 subjects, a separate validation cohort of approximately 130 different subjects was used. Of the approximately 400 genotyped donors, 65% to 90% fell in the genetic ancestry cluster associated with self-reported Caucasian donors. All discovery cohort repertoires had been generated using a single sequencing platform. Because of strong linkage in the cohort, five DR-DQ haplotypes were treated as single units for association and clustering. Donor age, sex, ethnicity and CMV serostatus were collected together with the repertoire data. To decide whether each TCR beta V gene segment behaved as functional or pseudogenic, an earlier analysis of approximately 590 of the donors relied on high-throughput TCR beta sequencing. Using immunosequencing, the study profiled T cell repertoires from 666 subjects and related those repertoires to cytomegalovirus serostatus. In a later analysis, previously published TCR beta repertoires from hundreds of donors were re-analyzed and high-resolution HLA genotyping was added so that TCR occurrence patterns could be studied. Approximately 300 gigabases of sequencing data and around 90 million unique TCR sequences made up an early release that covered several hundred HLA-typed donors. Both class I and class II loci were covered by HLA typing, at four-digit resolution. Genome-wide SNP genotypes for about 65% of the 666 donors were used in a later genetic analysis, which treated that subset as a discovery cohort. Across about 370 genotyped donors of the cohort, an average of approximately 240,000 unique TCR beta nucleotide sequences per donor were sequenced, and 15% to 20% of those sequences were non-productive. Typing coverage varied by locus: about 620-630 donors for A, B, C, DRB1 and DQB1; some 520 for DQA1; around 610 for DPA1; approximately 450 for DPB1.

Study-wide conclusions, independent of this receptor: Specific HLA alleles were associated with 15,000 to 20,000 TCR beta sequences at a false discovery rate of 0.05 in a later analysis. In a later analysis, HLA-associated TCR beta chains were found to be more clonally expanded and to have lower generation probabilities than equally common non-associated chains. The cohort was sequenced for TCR beta chains only, and without alpha or paired-chain data the features that could be detected were limited. Broadly in line with IMGT annotations, most TCR beta V segments showed up in productive rearrangements about 87% or about 30% of the time in an earlier analysis of a few hundred of the donors. The authors suggested that the approach could potentially be generalized to other disease states and immunological phenotypes. Assigning TCR associations to individual alleles was difficult when HLA alleles, especially DR and DQ, strongly co-occurred. Correlated functional status among segregating V segments might be attributable to linkage disequilibrium, but an unknown experimental factor could not be ruled out. A total of some 180 TCR beta chains were listed by the study as associated with cytomegalovirus. In a later analysis, several top co-occurrence clusters were reported to appear linked to parvovirus B19, influenza, CMV and Epstein-Barr virus. While some public TCRs were present in many individuals, most TCR sequences turned up only very rarely across donors. A further reported finding was that TCR beta sequences accurately predicted the HLA-A and HLA-B alleles for most subjects in the first cohort. Because counts were too low, seventeen rarely observed V segments, including chromosome 9 orphons, were left out of the earlier analysis of approximately 500 of the donors. A cluster of highly shared sequence variants was judged likely to be a technical artifact of the sequencing pipeline. Three of the identified cytomegalovirus-associated TCR beta chains were confirmed in vitro to be specific for cytomegalovirus antigens. Because HLA typing was unavailable for some donors at each locus, only the typed subset was used in association tests. Cytomegalovirus status was reported to be diagnosed by the classifier with high specificity and sensitivity in both the original and validation cohorts. In a later genetic analysis, fewer N-insertions in productive TCRs were reported among donors in an Asian-associated ancestry cluster than the roughly 700-donor mean. According to a later analysis, most CMV-associated TCR beta chains appeared to be HLA-restricted, and the HLA associations seemed to be driven largely by CMV exposure. A later analysis found that TCR association rates varied across HLA loci, with DRB1 alleles showing the most associated TCRs and HLA-C alleles the fewest. Because the 87-base-pair reads could not distinguish some IMGT-functional V segments, including TRBV6-2 and TRBV6-3, those segments were excluded. Roughly uniform sequencing depth across donors was assumed in presence/absence analyses, although this assumption may not hold. CMV serostatus was the only immune exposure information available for the cohort. In a later genetic analysis, a missense DCLRE1C variant was associated with V-gene and J-gene trimming of TCR beta chains, and the association was replicated in an independent cohort.

The CDR3 numbers 14 residues from cysteine through phenylalanine. CDR3 DNA only is kept here, 42 bases in frame from base 1. The germline V gene yields SGHRS for CDR1 and YFSETQ for CDR2. V trim: 0 bases; J trim: 2 bases; unmatched bases: 2. A note on this clone: Its antigen remains unidentified. The sample holds no much larger clone one base away, and base qualities are not on file.

In total, approximately 690 healthy bone marrow donors made up the cohort. Cohort members were all nominally healthy when sampled, although unrecorded immune exposures were likely present. The donor tested CMV seropositive and was one of the 289 seropositive cohort members. Every donor gave a peripheral blood sample, and the peripheral blood mononuclear cells from that sample were used for TCR beta sequencing. Genomic DNA was extracted from the blood cell samples with the Qiagen DNeasy Blood Extraction Kit. Receptor amplification or capture employed the immunoSEQ multiplex PCR assay. For the multiplex PCR, a mixture combining 60 forward primers for TCR Vbeta segments and 13 reverse primers for TCR Jbeta segments was used. The CDR3 region of rearranged TCR beta genes was amplified from genomic DNA by a multiplex PCR assay. The amplified TCR beta libraries were sequenced on the Illumina HiSeq System as 87-base-pair reads. The original methods were these. A later analysis counted around 72 million unique TCR beta chains across the roughly 700 repertoires, and around 9.9 million of these chains were shared by at least two donors. Raw reads were error-corrected and collapsed into unique sequences with a nearest-neighbor algorithm that merged closely related sequences to remove PCR and sequencing errors. CDR3 sequences were aligned to IMGT reference sequences to assign V, D and J gene segments. For a sequence to be retained, at least a six-nucleotide match to both a V gene segment and a J gene segment was required. Rearrangements were called productive when the CDR3 lacked stop codons and stayed in frame with V and J; all others were non-productive. CDR3 was defined by IMGT convention, running from the second conserved V-encoded cysteine to the conserved J-encoded phenylalanine. The earlier analysis of 587 of the donors excluded sequences that lacked an unambiguous match to a single V gene segment. In an earlier analysis of 587 of the donors, V segments were called functional above 56.7% productive rearrangements and were called segregating when the between-donor standard deviation exceeded 5%. To diagnose cytomegalovirus status from the catalog of TCR beta chain sequences, a statistical classification framework was built. In a later analysis, V and J genes were assigned by comparing TCR nucleotide sequences against IMGT/GENE-DB human TR gene sequences. A later analysis assigned CDR3 sequences and most-parsimonious VDJ recombination scenarios with the TCRdist pipeline. In a later analysis, each TCR beta chain was defined by its CDR3 amino acid sequence together with its V-gene family, and reads lacking a unique V-gene family were excluded. As a way to deal with suspected cross-contamination and a sequencing artifact, a later analysis dropped 640 or so nucleotide sequences that were highly shared and had low generation probability. In a later analysis, a clonal expansion index for each public chain was calculated from normalized within-repertoire ranks of inferred template counts. Generation probabilities in a later analysis came from a VDJ recombination model fitted to out-of-frame rearrangements, and those results were checked against IGoR. Hypergeometric tests were used in a later analysis to score TCR-TCR, TCR-HLA and TCR-CMV co-occurrence, with a repertoire-size bias correction applied to the TCR pairs. A later analysis estimated false discovery rates by permuting HLA or CMV assignments 20 times. A later analysis grouped co-occurring TCRs with DBSCAN, adding TCRdist sequence similarity when clustering within HLA-allele-positive subsets. Repertoires with fewer than 30,000 or more than 120,000 public chains, plus five repertoires with anomalous nucleotide sharing, were excluded from co-occurrence clustering. This is the immuneACCESS table as TCRdb keeps it, with only in-frame sequences that have V and J called. A part of the clones is gone; compared with another copy, unresolved V genes explain less than half, and the rest is unexplained. The DNA gave D and trimming, while V, J and clone size come from that table. The sample table lists over 150,000 clones, 80% to 90% of them with a count of one. The ten largest clones capture roughly 10% of the sample.

The receptor chain draws on TRBV5-1 and TRBJ2-7; the central 7 bases match TRBD1. This TCR derives from a man aged 45-60 years in good health and CMV-seropositive. The sample consisted of PBMCs. In nucleotides, the sequence is TGCGCCAGCAGCTTGGAGACAGGGACCTACGAGCAGTACTTC. It is translated as CASSLETGTYEQYF.